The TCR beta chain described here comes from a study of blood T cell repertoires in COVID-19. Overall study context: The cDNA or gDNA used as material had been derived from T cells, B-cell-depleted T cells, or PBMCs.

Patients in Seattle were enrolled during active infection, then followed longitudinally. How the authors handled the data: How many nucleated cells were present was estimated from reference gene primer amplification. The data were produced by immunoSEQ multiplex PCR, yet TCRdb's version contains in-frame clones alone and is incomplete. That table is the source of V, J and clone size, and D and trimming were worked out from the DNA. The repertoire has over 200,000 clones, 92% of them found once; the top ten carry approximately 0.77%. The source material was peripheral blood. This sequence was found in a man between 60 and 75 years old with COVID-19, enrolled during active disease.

The CDR3 DNA reads as TGTGCCAGCAGCGTAGGACAGGGAGACCGTGAAGCTTTCTTT. It codes for CASSVGQGDREAFF. The genes are TRBV9 and TRBJ1-1, with 7 nucleotides matching TRBD1. Germline CDR1 SGDLS, CDR2 YYNGEE. There are 14 residues in the CDR3. Germline trimming cut 0 bases from V and 7 bases from J; bases unmatched to any gene: 6.